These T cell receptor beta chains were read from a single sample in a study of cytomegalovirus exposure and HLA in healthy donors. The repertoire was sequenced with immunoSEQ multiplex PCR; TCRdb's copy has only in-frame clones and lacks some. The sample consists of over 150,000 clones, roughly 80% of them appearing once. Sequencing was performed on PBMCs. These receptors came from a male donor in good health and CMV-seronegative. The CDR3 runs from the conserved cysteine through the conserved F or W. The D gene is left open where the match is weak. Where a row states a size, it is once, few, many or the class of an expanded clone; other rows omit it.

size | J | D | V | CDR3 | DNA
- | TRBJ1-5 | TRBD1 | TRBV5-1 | CASSPGTVNQPQHF | TGCGCCAGCAGCCCCGGGACAGTCAATCAGCCCCAGCATTTT
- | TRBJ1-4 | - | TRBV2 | CASSDMAGNEKLFF | TGTGCCAGCAGTGATATGGCCGGGAATGAAAAACTGTTTTTT
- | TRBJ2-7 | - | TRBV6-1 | CASSAYSSSYEQYF | TGTGCCAGCAGTGCCTATTCGAGCTCCTACGAGCAGTACTTC
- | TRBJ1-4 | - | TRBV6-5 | CASRRMGSNNEKLFF | TGTGCCAGCAGGCGGATGGGGAGCAATAATGAAAAACTGTTTTTT
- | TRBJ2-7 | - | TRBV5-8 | CASSLEGFQQYF | TGTGCCAGCAGCTTGGAGGGGTTCCAGCAGTACTTC
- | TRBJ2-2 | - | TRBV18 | CASSSRNTGELFF | TGTGCCAGCTCAAGTAGGAACACCGGGGAGCTGTTTTTT
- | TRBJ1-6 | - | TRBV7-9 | CASSLKGNNSPLHF | TGTGCCAGCAGCTTAAAGGGGAATAATTCACCCCTCCACTTT
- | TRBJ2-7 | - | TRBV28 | CASSTQWGVYEQYF | TGTGCCAGCAGTACACAGTGGGGGGTCTACGAGCAGTACTTC
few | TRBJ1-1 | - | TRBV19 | CASSSRQNTEAFF | TGTGCCAGTAGTTCCCGACAGAACACTGAAGCTTTCTTT
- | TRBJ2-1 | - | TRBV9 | CASSVGGGERNEQFF | TGTGCCAGCAGCGTAGGAGGGGGGGAAAGGAATGAGCAGTTCTTC
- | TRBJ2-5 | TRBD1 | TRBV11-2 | CASSWTGVQETQYF | TGTGCCAGCAGCTGGACAGGGGTTCAAGAGACCCAGTACTTC
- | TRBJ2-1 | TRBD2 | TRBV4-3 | CASSQTGTSGRNEQFF | TGCGCCAGCAGCCAGACCGGGACTAGCGGGAGAAATGAGCAGTTCTTC
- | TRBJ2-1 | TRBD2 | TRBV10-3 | CAHQATSGGYEQFF | TGTGCCCATCAAGCTACTAGCGGGGGGTATGAGCAGTTCTTC
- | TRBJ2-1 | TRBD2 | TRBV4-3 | CASSQEFSRGGGSSYNEQFF | TGCGCCAGCAGCCAAGAGTTTTCCCGGGGCGGGGGGAGCTCCTACAATGAGCAGTTCTTC
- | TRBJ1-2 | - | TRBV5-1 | CASTTVSNYGYTF | TGCGCCAGCACGACAGTGTCGAACTATGGCTACACCTTC
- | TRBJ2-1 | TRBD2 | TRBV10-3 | CAISGGLAGARNEQFF | TGTGCCATCAGTGGGGGACTAGCGGGAGCGAGGAATGAGCAGTTCTTC
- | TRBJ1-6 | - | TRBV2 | CASRTGPNSPLHF | TGTGCCAGCAGGACAGGACCAAATTCACCCCTCCACTTT
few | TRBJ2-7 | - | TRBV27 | CASSLSGSDYEQYF | TGTGCCAGCAGTCTCAGCGGGTCCGACTACGAGCAGTACTTC
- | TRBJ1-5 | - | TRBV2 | CASTSPGARNQPQHF | TGTGCCAGCACAAGCCCAGGGGCCCGCAATCAGCCCCAGCATTTT
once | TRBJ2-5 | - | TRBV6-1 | CANAYLETQYF | TGTGCCAACGCCTATCTGGAGACCCAGTACTTC
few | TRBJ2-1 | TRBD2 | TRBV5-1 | CASSLSVTSGGYEQFF | TGCGCCAGCAGCTTGTCAGTGACTAGCGGGGGGTATGAGCAGTTCTTC
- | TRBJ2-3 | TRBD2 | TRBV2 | CASSGASGGVTDTQYF | TGTGCCAGCAGTGGAGCTAGCGGGGGGGTCACAGATACGCAGTATTTT
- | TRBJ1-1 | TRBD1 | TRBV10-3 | CAIIPGQGASEAFF | TGTGCCATCATTCCGGGACAGGGGGCATCTGAAGCTTTCTTT
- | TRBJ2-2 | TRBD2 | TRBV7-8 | CASSWAGVANTGELFF | TGTGCCAGCAGCTGGGCGGGGGTCGCGAACACCGGGGAGCTGTTTTTT
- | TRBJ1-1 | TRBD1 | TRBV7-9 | CASNEAGGREAFF | TGTGCCAGCAACGAAGCAGGGGGCCGAGAAGCTTTCTTT
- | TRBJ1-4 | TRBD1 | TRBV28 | CASSLNRGQEKLFF | TGTGCCAGCAGTTTAAACAGGGGGCAAGAAAAACTGTTTTTT
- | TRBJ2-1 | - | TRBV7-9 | CASNKVTGEQFF | TGTGCCAGCAATAAGGTAACGGGTGAGCAGTTCTTC
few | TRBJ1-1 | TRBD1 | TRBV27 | CASRGQEGGEAFF | TGTGCCAGCAGGGGACAGGAGGGAGGTGAAGCTTTCTTT
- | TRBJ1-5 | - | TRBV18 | CASSPLDRNVDQPQHF | TGTGCCAGCTCACCACTCGATCGCAATGTAGATCAGCCCCAGCATTTT
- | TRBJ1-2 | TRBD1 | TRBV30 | CAWSGTGGRVGTF | TGTGCCTGGAGTGGGACAGGGGGTCGCGTGGGCACCTTC
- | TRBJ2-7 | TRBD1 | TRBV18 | CASSTDRVGEQYF | TGTGCCAGCTCAACCGACAGGGTTGGCGAGCAGTACTTC
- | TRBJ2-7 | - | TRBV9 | CASSVAPDTSYEQYF | TGTGCCAGCAGCGTAGCTCCGGACACCTCCTACGAGCAGTACTTC
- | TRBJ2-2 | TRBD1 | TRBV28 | CASSQTGGGELFF | TGTGCCAGCAGCCAAACAGGGGGCGGGGAGCTGTTTTTT
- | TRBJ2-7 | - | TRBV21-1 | CASQDYLNFYEQYF | TGTGCCAGCCAAGACTACCTTAACTTCTACGAGCAGTACTTC
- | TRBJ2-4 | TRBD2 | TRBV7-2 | CASSILAGAKNIQYF | TGTGCCAGCAGTATACTAGCGGGGGCCAAAAACATTCAGTACTTC
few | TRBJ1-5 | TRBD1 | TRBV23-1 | CASSHPLGTGLQPQHF | TGCGCCAGCAGTCATCCCTTGGGGACAGGGCTTCAGCCCCAGCATTTT
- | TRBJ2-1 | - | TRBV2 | CASRSAGAHSYNEQFF | TGTGCCAGCCGGTCGGCGGGTGCCCACTCCTACAATGAGCAGTTCTTC
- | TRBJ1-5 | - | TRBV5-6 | CASSRVNQPQHF | TGTGCCAGCAGCCGAGTGAATCAGCCCCAGCATTTT
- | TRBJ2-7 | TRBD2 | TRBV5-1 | CASSPGGTYEQYF | TGCGCCAGCAGCCCGGGGGGGACCTACGAGCAGTACTTC
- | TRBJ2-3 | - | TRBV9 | CASSVLGGVDTQYF | TGTGCCAGCAGCGTCTTGGGCGGGGTCGATACGCAGTATTTT
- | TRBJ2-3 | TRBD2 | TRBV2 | CASRELAGIMTDTQYF | TGTGCCAGCAGGGAACTAGCGGGGATAATGACAGATACGCAGTATTTT
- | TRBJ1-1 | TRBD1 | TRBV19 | CATRGENTEAFF | TGTGCCACCAGGGGGGAGAACACTGAAGCTTTCTTT
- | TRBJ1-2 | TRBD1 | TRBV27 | CASSLLDRDHGYTF | TGTGCCAGCAGTTTATTGGACAGGGACCATGGCTACACCTTC
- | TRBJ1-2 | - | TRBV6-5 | CASSYSLLGVYGYTF | TGTGCCAGCAGTTACTCCCTCCTCGGGGTTTATGGCTACACCTTC